The clone carrying this T cell receptor (beta chain) was recorded only once. Its antigen is still unknown. An end of the junction does not agree with germline; a read error may underlie this. The CDR3 extends over 14 amino acids. Germline assignment: CDR1 SEHNR and CDR2 FQNEAQ (reference sequence). This entry belongs to a study of cytomegalovirus exposure and HLA in healthy donors. Despite likely unrecorded immune exposures, the donors were nominally healthy at the time of sampling. The PCR was carried out with 60 Vbeta primers and 13 Jbeta primers. Sequencing was performed with immunoSEQ multiplex PCR; in TCRdb, only in-frame clones are kept and a portion is missing. The profile shows about 130,000 clones, around four fifths of them singletons. Study-level findings and limits: By HLA locus, TCR association rates varied in a later analysis, with DRB1 showing the most and HLA-C the fewest.

This TCR was sampled from a young man in good health. The chain joins TRBV7-9 to TRBJ1-4; D unresolved. Sequencing input: PBMCs. CDR3 bases: TGTTCCAGCAGCTTAGTCGCAACTAATGAAAAACTGTTTTTT. It codes for CSSSLVATNEKLFF.